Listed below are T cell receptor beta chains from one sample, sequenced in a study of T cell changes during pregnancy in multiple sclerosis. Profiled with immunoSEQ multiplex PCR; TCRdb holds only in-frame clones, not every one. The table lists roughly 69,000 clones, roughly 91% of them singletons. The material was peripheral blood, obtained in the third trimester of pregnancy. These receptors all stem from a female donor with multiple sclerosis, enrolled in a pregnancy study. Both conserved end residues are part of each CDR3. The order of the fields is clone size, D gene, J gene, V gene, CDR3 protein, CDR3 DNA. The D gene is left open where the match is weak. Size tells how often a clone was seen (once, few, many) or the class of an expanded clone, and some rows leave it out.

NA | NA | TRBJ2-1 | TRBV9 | CASSPTSGGGVDEQFF | TGTGCCAGCAGCCCAACTTCGGGCGGGGGCGTAGATGAGCAGTTCTTC
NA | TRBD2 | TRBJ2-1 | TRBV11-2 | CASSFSSGLAGGQFF | TGTGCCAGCAGCTTTTCATCGGGACTAGCGGGGGGGCAGTTCTTC
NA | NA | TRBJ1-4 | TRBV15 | CATDDGMNEKLFF | TGTGCCACCGATGACGGGATGAACGAAAAACTGTTTTTT
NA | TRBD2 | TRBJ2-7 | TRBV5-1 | CASSLGVTGGYEQYF | TGCGCCAGCAGCTTGGGAGTGACGGGGGGGTACGAGCAGTACTTC
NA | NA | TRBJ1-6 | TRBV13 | CASSLSRPGNSPLHF | TGTGCCAGCAGCTTATCCAGGCCTGGGAATTCACCCCTCCACTTT
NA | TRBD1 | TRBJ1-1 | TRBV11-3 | CASSLTGANTEAFF | TGTGCCAGCAGCCTTACAGGGGCGAACACTGAAGCTTTCTTT
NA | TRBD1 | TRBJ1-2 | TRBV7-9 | CASSSPGQGRDYGYTF | TGTGCCAGCAGCTCCCCCGGACAGGGACGAGACTATGGCTACACCTTC
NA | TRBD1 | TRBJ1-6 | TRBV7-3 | CASSRDSHNSPLHF | TGTGCCAGCAGCCGGGACAGTCATAATTCACCCCTCCACTTT
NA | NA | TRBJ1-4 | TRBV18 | CASSPPGGLNNEKLFF | TGTGCCAGCTCACCACCGGGGGGGTTGAATAATGAAAAACTGTTTTTT
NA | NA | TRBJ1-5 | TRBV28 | CASSSRGQPQHF | TGTGCCAGCAGTTCCAGGGGTCAGCCCCAGCATTTT
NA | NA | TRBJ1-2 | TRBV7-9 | CASSFTGQYPGANYGYTF | TGTGCCAGCAGCTTTACCGGACAGTACCCCGGAGCTAACTATGGCTACACCTTC
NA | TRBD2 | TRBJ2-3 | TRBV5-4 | CASTILAGGTTDTQYF | TGTGCCAGCACCATCTTAGCGGGGGGGACCACAGATACGCAGTATTTT
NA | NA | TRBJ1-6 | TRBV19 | CASSMGGSYNSPLHF | TGTGCCAGTAGTATGGGGGGCTCCTATAATTCACCCCTCCACTTT
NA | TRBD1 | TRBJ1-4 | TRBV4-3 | CASSPFTGAGSEKLFF | TGCGCCAGCAGCCCATTTACAGGGGCGGGTAGTGAAAAACTGTTTTTT
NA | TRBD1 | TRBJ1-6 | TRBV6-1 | CASSAYRGDSPLHF | TGTGCCAGCAGTGCCTACAGGGGTGATTCACCCCTCCACTTT
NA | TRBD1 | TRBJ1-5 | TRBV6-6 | CASSYGTGFLYQPQHF | TGTGCCAGCAGTTATGGGACAGGCTTCTTATATCAGCCCCAGCATTTT
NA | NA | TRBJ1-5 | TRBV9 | CASSVAGGNQPQHF | TGTGCCAGCAGCGTAGCGGGGGGGAATCAGCCCCAGCATTTT
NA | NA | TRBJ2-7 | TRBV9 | CASSTGHSYEQYF | TGTGCCAGCAGCACGGGACACTCCTACGAGCAGTACTTC
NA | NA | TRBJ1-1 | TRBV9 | CASSRSGVGVRDTEAFF | TGTGCCAGCAGTCGAAGTGGTGTAGGGGTTAGGGACACTGAAGCTTTCTTT
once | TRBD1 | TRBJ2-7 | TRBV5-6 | CASSLTGTGGRGYEQYF | TGTGCCAGCAGCCTCACCGGGACAGGGGGCCGGGGATACGAGCAGTACTTC
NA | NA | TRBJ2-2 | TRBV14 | CASSQVSGKGAGELFF | TGTGCCAGCAGCCAAGTATCAGGGAAGGGGGCCGGGGAGCTGTTTTTT
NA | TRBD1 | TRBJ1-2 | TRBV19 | CASSLRDRGYGYTF | TGTGCCAGTAGTCTCCGGGACAGGGGATATGGCTACACCTTC
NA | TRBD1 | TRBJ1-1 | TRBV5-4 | CASSPDRDTEAFF | TGTGCCAGCAGCCCGGACAGGGACACTGAAGCTTTCTTT
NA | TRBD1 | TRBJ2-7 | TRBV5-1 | CASSILPGQSSYEQYF | TGCGCCAGCAGCATCCTCCCGGGACAGAGTTCCTACGAGCAGTACTTC
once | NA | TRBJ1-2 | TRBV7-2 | CASSLGSTEGYTF | TGTGCCAGCAGCTTAGGATCAACAGAAGGCTACACCTTC
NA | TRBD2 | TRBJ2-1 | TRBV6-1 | CASSEAAGLAGAFYNEQFF | TGTGCCAGCAGTGAAGCGGCGGGACTAGCGGGGGCCTTTTACAATGAGCAGTTCTTC
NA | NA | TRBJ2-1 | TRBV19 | CASSADSLYNEQFF | TGTGCCAGTAGTGCGGACTCTCTCTACAATGAGCAGTTCTTC
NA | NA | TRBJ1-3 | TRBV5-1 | CASSLSSSGNTIYF | TGCGCCAGCAGCTTGTCTAGCTCTGGAAACACCATATATTTT
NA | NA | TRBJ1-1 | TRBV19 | CASSISVGPAGRIYTEAFF | TGTGCCAGTAGTATAAGTGTCGGCCCGGCAGGGCGAATTTACACTGAAGCTTTCTTT
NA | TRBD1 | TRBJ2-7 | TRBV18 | CASSPTGTGGFNEQYF | TGTGCCAGCTCACCCACCGGGACAGGGGGCTTCAACGAGCAGTACTTC
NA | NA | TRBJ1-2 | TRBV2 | CASSEQQIDGYTF | TGTGCCAGCAGTGAGCAACAGATCGATGGCTACACCTTC
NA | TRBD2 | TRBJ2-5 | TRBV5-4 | CASSLATSGFETQYF | TGTGCCAGCAGCTTGGCAACTAGCGGGTTTGAGACCCAGTACTTC
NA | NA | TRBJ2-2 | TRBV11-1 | CASSATAGELFF | TGTGCCAGCAGCGCGACAGCCGGGGAGCTGTTTTTT
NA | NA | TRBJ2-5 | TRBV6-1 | CASSEALRGQETQYF | TGTGCCAGCAGTGAAGCGCTCCGGGGGCAAGAGACCCAGTACTTC
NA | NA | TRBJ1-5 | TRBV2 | CASGRESYQPQHF | TGTGCCAGCGGGAGGGAATCCTATCAGCCCCAGCATTTT
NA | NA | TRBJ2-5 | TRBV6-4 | CASSKQAGQTQYF | TGTGCCAGCAGTAAACAGGCCGGACAGACCCAGTACTTC
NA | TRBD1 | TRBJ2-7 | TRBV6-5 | CASSSGTGSYEQYF | TGTGCCAGCAGTTCCGGGACAGGCTCCTACGAGCAGTACTTC
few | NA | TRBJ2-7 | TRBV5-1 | CASSRSYEQYF | TGCGCCAGCAGCCGCTCCTACGAGCAGTACTTC
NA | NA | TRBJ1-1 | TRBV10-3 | CAISYTGQPNTEAFF | TGTGCCATCAGTTACACCGGACAACCGAACACTGAAGCTTTCTTT
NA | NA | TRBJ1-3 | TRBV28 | CASSTGYSGNTIYF | TGTGCCAGCAGTACAGGCTACTCTGGAAACACCATATATTTT
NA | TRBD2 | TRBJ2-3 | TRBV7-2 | CASSSWDYPRADTQYF | TGTGCCAGCAGCTCCTGGGACTACCCCCGGGCAGATACGCAGTATTTT
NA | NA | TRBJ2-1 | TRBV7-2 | CASSLAGIAAYNEQFF | TGTGCCAGCAGCTTAGCCGGGATAGCGGCCTACAATGAGCAGTTCTTC
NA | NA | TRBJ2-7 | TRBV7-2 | CASSLVQDHYEQYF | TGTGCCAGCAGCTTAGTACAGGACCACTACGAGCAGTACTTC
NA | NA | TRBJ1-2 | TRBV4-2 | CASSHAGVNYGYTF | TGTGCCAGCAGCCACGCGGGGGTAAACTATGGCTACACCTTC
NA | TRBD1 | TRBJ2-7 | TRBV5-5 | CASSLQGLNEQYF | TGTGCCAGCAGCTTACAGGGGCTGAACGAGCAGTACTTC
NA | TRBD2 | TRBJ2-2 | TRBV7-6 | CASSLTGTSYSGELFF | TGTGCCAGCAGCTTAACCGGGACTAGTTACTCCGGGGAGCTGTTTTTT
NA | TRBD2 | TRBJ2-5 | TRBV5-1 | CASSHRTSGEETQYF | TGCGCCAGCAGCCATCGGACTAGCGGGGAAGAGACCCAGTACTTC
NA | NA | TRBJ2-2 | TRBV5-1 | CASSLAGSSGGYRGGELFF | TGCGCCAGCAGCTTGGCCGGCTCTTCGGGCGGCTACCGGGGCGGGGAGCTGTTTTTT
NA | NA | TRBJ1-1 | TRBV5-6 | CASSLVGAQNTEAFF | TGTGCCAGCAGCTTGGTTGGGGCTCAGAACACTGAAGCTTTCTTT
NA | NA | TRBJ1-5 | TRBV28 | CASSLSRGNQPQHF | TGTGCCAGCAGTTTATCGCGTGGCAATCAGCCCCAGCATTTT
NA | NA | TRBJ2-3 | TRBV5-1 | CASNLGNTDTQYF | TGCGCCAGCAACCTCGGTAACACAGATACGCAGTATTTT